Listed here are 16 T cell receptor beta chains from one sample, sequenced in a study of T cell responses to AZD1222 COVID-19 vaccine. Method: immunoSEQ multiplex PCR; TCRdb's copy keeps in-frame clones and lacks some. The repertoire consists of about 110,000 clones, with around 90% occurring once and the leading ten covering around 20%. This sample comprised peripheral blood, obtained on day 0 of AZD1222 vaccination. These receptors all come from an adult in good health.

CDR3 sequence reads: CASSRNLRGGLYNEQFF. CDR3 coding DNA: TGTGCCAGCAGCCGTAACCTACGGGGGGGTCTCTACAATGAGCAGTTCTTC. The chain combines TRBV4-2 with TRBJ2-1, with 8 bases that match TRBD2. The germline CDR1 and CDR2 sequences are LGHNA and YNFKEQ. This CDR3 region has 17 residues. V lost 4 bases to trimming and J lost 3 bases; unmatched junction nucleotides: 11.

As DNA, the CDR3 is TGTGCCAGCAGCCAAGATCCCGCGGGGGGCCCTGCGTATGAGCAGTTCTTC. Translating gives CASSQDPAGGPAYEQFF. The chain uses TRBV3-1 (or the pseudogene TRBV3-2) and TRBJ2-1, with 8 bases that match TRBD2. V dropped 0 bases and J dropped 8; count of bases not matched to a gene: 12. The CDR3 contains 17 residues. The germline V gene has CDR1 LGHDT and CDR2 YNNKEL (reference sequence).

V usage is TRBV10-2 and J usage is TRBJ2-1; 8 bases fit TRBD1. With 7 bases clipped from V and 7 bases from J, the junction kept 15 bases outside the gene matches. CDR1 WSHSY and CDR2 SAAADI come from the germline V gene. The CDR3 covers 16 residues. CDR3 loop: CASTQTPLDRVNEQFF. DNA for the CDR3: TGCGCCAGCACTCAAACCCCCCTGGACAGGGTAAATGAGCAGTTCTTC.

The V and J genes are TRBV7-8 and TRBJ1-2; D is unresolved. V lost 1 base and J 6 bases, leaving 12 bases between the germline ends. Germline V CDR1 and CDR2: SGHVS, FQNEAQ. The CDR3 runs 14 residues. The CDR3 region has the DNA TGTGCCAGCAGCTTAGAGGCAGGTCGACATGGCTACACCTTC. Translation: CASSLEAGRHGYTF.

This chain joins TRBV3-1 (or the pseudogene TRBV3-2) and TRBJ2-1, with D hard to call. The CDR3 has 16 amino acids. Trimming took 1 base from V and 4 from J, leaving 14 bases between them. Germline CDR1 and CDR2: LGHDT and YNNKEL (reference sequence). The CDR3 DNA reads as TGTGCCAGCAGCCAAGGTACATTTAAGAGTTACAATGAGCAGTTCTTC. It is translated as CASSQGTFKSYNEQFF.

V and J are TRBV4-3 and TRBJ2-7, with 9 bases matching TRBD1. Trimming cost V 1 base and J 12 bases; bases outside gene matches: 13. The CDR3 has 15 amino acids. Germline assignment: CDR1 LGHNA and CDR2 YSLEER. This CDR3 is CASSQVWEQGAPRYF. The CDR3 DNA reads as TGCGCCAGCAGCCAAGTCTGGGAACAGGGGGCCCCAAGGTACTTC.

J is TRBJ2-3 and V is TRBV3-1 (or the pseudogene TRBV3-2); 7 nucleotides align to TRBD1. The CDR3 loop spans 16 amino acids. Germline loops: CDR1 LGHDT, CDR2 YNNKEL (reference sequence). V lost 4 bases to trimming and J lost 7 bases; unmatched junction nucleotides: 14. The CDR3 coding sequence is TGTGCCAGCAGCCCCCGCCGACCTGGGACAGACAATACGCAGTATTTT. Translating gives CASSPRRPGTDNTQYF.

The CDR3 DNA reads as TGCGCCAGCAGCCAAGATTCTCTGGGAAAATATGGCTACACCTTC. Translating gives CASSQDSLGKYGYTF. The genes are TRBV4-3 and TRBJ1-2; D not resolved. Deletions cut 0 bases from V and 5 bases from J, with 13 bases between. The CDR3 sequence is 15 residues long. The germline V gene encodes CDR1 LGHNA and CDR2 YSLEER.

In this sample, this clone turned up once. For the CDR3, the DNA is TGTGCCTGGAGTGTTTCGATGACCGGGGAGCTGTTTTTT. Amino acid sequence: CAWSVSMTGELFF. V gene TRBV30 combines with J gene TRBJ2-2; D is undetermined. The CDR3 spans 13 residues. V was trimmed by 0 bases and J by 5 bases, leaving 7 bases between them. Germline V gene lookup returns CDR1 GTSNPN and CDR2 SVGIG (reference sequence).

The chain couples TRBV2 to TRBJ1-5; D possibly corresponds to TRBD1 (5 bases). Per germline, CDR1 SNHLY and CDR2 FYNNEI. CDR3 length equals 14 residues. V was shortened by 2 bases and J by 3 bases, with 8 bases between the two germline ends. In DNA, the CDR3 is TGTGCCAGCAGTGAACAGGGAAACAATCAGCCCCAGCATTTT. This gives the protein CASSEQGNNQPQHF.

The rearrangement links TRBV7-8 to TRBJ2-3, with D unresolved. The CDR3 is made up of 14 amino acids. V was clipped by 5 bases and J by 9 bases, with 18 bases between them. Germline V lookup: CDR1 SGHVS, CDR2 FQNEAQ. CDR3 sequence: CASSLYETPVTQYF. CDR3 DNA sequence: TGTGCCAGCAGCCTATACGAGACACCAGTCACGCAGTATTTT.

The V and J genes are TRBV7-8 and TRBJ1-1; D is uncertain. The germline V gene encodes CDR1 SGHVS and CDR2 FQNEAQ. Trimming shortened V by 1 base and J by 3 bases, and 9 bases separated the two germline ends. CDR3 length equals 14 residues. The CDR3 reads CASSLVTGHTEAFF. CDR3 bases: TGTGCCAGCAGCTTAGTAACCGGGCACACTGAAGCTTTCTTT. Drawing the rest from reference TRBV7-8 and TRBJ1-1, the complete variable domain is GAGVSQSPRYKVAKRGQDVALRCDPISGHVSLFWYQQALGQGPEFLTYFQNEAQLDKSGLPSDRFFAERPEGSVSTLKIQRTQQEDSAVYLCASSLVTGHTEAFFGQGTRLTVV.

J is TRBJ1-1 and V is TRBV29-1; 7 bases map to TRBD1. The CDR3 consists of 14 residues. CDR1 is SQVTM and CDR2 is ANQGSEA in the germline V gene. With V trimmed by 4 bases and J by 4 bases, 9 bases remained unmatched. CDR3 DNA: TGCAGCGTTGTGATGGGGACAGTTCTCACTGAAGCTTTCTTT. It codes for CSVVMGTVLTEAFF.

The chain recombines TRBV2 with TRBJ2-5; D not resolved. Trimming shortened V by 0 bases and J by 1 base, and 9 bases separated the two germline ends. Germline assignment: CDR1 SNHLY and CDR2 FYNNEI. The CDR3 spans 15 residues. The CDR3: CASSEAVAVQETQYF. CDR3 DNA: TGTGCCAGCAGTGAAGCTGTGGCGGTCCAAGAGACCCAGTACTTC.

This rearrangement joins TRBV5-6 to TRBJ1-2; D is uncertain. CDR3 length equals 14 residues. V lost 3 bases, J lost 3 bases, and 12 bases lay in between. Germline-derived CDR1 and CDR2 are SGHDT and YYEEEE. The CDR3 region has the DNA TGTGCCAGCAGCTCCTACCTCGCGGACTATGGCTACACCTTC. Its translation: CASSSYLADYGYTF.

Only one count was recorded for this clone. The genes are TRBV6-2 or TRBV6-3 and TRBJ1-5; possible D gene TRBD1, 5 bases. From germline, CDR1 is MNHEY and CDR2 SVGEGT. V was pared by 2 bases and J by 7 bases, with 15 bases between. This CDR3 spans 15 amino acids. For the CDR3, the DNA is TGTGCCAGCAGTTACGGGGCGGGCGTGGGGCAGCCCCAGCATTTT. Its translation: CASSYGAGVGQPQHF.